Sequencing of this T cell receptor (beta chain) was carried out in a study of prognosis after radiotherapy for stage I lung cancer. Concerning this clonotype itself: This likely reflects a read error, since a far larger clone is one base away.

CDR3 of TCR beta was amplified from genomic DNA via a two-round multiplex PCR. For every TRBV and TRBJ gene, a specific primer was used in first-round PCR. TCRdb itself ran the multiplex PCR reads through MiXCR, one entry per CDR3 protein. The sample shows some 35,000 distinct CDR3 sequences, around 34% of them seen only once. Trimming removed 2 bases from V and 1 base from J; junction bases left unmatched: 4. Germline-derived CDR1 and CDR2 are SEHNR and FQNEAQ (reference sequence). CDR3 length: 16 amino acids. This chain links TRBV7-9 with TRBJ2-2; TRBD2 aligns across 7 bases. The sequencing here drew on PBMCs, taken before or after stereotactic body radiation therapy (not recorded which). The clonotype originates from a donor aged 50 or older with non-small cell lung cancer. The CDR3 is CASSLLPSGNTGELFF. DNA for the CDR3: TGTGCCAGCAGCTTATTACCTAGCGGGAACACCGGGGAGCTGTTTTTT.